The 3 T cell receptor beta chains below all came from one sample that was sequenced in a study of tumor-infiltrating lymphocytes in localized non-small cell lung cancer. Here immunoSEQ multiplex PCR was the method, and the copy in TCRdb shows in-frame clones only, minus some. The sample gives over 5,500 clones, 50% to 70% of which show up once; approximately 13% is in the top ten. The sample consisted of uninvolved lung tissue not adjacent to the tumor. These TCRs come from a human donor with non-small cell lung cancer.

In this sample, this clone turned up a few times. The chain combines TRBV4-1 with TRBJ1-2; tentative D call: TRBD1 (5 bases). The V gene's germline CDR1 is MGHRA and CDR2 YSYEKL. This CDR3 comprises 17 residues. V shed 4 bases and J shed 2 bases, with 20 bases lying between them. DNA for the CDR3: TGCGCCAGCAGCCTCGGACATTCTCGTATACCCAACTATGGCTACACCTTC. As protein: CASSLGHSRIPNYGYTF.

The J gene is TRBJ2-3, the V gene TRBV4-1, with TRBD1 identical over 7 bases. Germline lookup yields CDR1 MGHRA and CDR2 YSYEKL. J was trimmed by 3 bases and V by 5 bases; bases with no gene match: 17. The CDR3 loop spans 18 amino acids. In DNA, the CDR3 is TGCGCCAGCAGCTCTCCGGAGACAGGGTCGTACGGGACAGATACGCAGTATTTT. Its translation: CASSSPETGSYGTDTQYF.

This clone is medium-sized by share. The chain carries TRBV29-1 and TRBJ2-3; 10 bases map to TRBD2. CDR1 is SQVTM, CDR2 ANQGSEA, per germline. Unmatched junction bases numbered 7, after V lost 7 bases and J lost 0 bases. The CDR3 consists of 15 residues. The CDR3 sequence is CSASSGGHSTDTQYF. CDR3 sequence (DNA): TGCAGCGCCAGTAGCGGGGGGCATAGCACAGATACGCAGTATTTT.